Below, one T cell receptor beta chain is given with its context. Its antigen is as yet unknown. The data derive from a study of CD8+ T cells in alopecia areata. Study-level information: The protocol delivered tofacitinib for 6 to 18 months, then withdrew it for 6 months.

The length of the CDR3 is 15 residues. CDR1 is GTSNPN, CDR2 SVGIG, per germline (reference sequence). V was cut by 0 bases and J by 1 base, with 11 bases left in between. Extraction and reverse transcription of RNA yielded cDNA as the sequencing template. Method: immunoSEQ multiplex PCR; TCRdb's copy keeps in-frame clones and lacks some. The data contain 110,000 to 150,000 clones, about 47% of them singletons. Study-wide findings and caveats: Normal scalp had lower clonality than lesional scalp, with alopecia totalis/universalis lesions showing this most strongly. When scalp samples are sequenced, resident alphabeta T cells of normal skin are also captured. Mice showed clearer TCR sharing than patients did, a gap that was possibly HLA-related.

The TCR sequence derives from a human donor with alopecia areata. The sequencing here drew on CD4+ T cells sorted from blood, taken at week 0. The V and J genes are TRBV30 and TRBJ2-3; D is unclear. The CDR3 loop reads CAWSVGVSRTDTQYF. For the CDR3, the DNA is TGTGCCTGGAGTGTAGGCGTTTCTCGCACAGATACGCAGTATTTT.